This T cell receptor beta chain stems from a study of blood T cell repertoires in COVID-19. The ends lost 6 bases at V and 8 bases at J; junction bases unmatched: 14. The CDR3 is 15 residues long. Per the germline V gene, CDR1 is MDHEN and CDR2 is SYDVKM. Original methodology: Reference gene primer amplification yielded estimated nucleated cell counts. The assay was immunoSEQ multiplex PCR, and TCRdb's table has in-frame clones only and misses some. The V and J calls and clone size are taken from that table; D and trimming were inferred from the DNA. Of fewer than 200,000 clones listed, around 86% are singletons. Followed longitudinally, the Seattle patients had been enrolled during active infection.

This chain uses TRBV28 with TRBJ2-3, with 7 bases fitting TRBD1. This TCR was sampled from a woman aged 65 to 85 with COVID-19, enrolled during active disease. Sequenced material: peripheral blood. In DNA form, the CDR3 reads TGTGCCAGCAGACCGCCACAGGGGAATAGCCCTACGCAGTATTTT. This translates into CASRPPQGNSPTQYF. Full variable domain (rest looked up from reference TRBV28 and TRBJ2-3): DVKVTQSSRYLVKRTGEKVFLECVQDMDHENMFWYRQDPGLGLRLIYFSYDVKMKEKGDIPEGYSVSREKKERFSLILESASTNQTSMYLCASRPPQGNSPTQYFGPGTRLTVL.